The 20 T cell receptor beta chains listed next were all sequenced from one sample in a study of shared clonotypes between healthy human individuals. The method was immunoSEQ multiplex PCR; TCRdb's version includes in-frame clones alone and lacks a portion of them. The data contain 550,000 to 850,000 clones, around 77% of them singletons. The sequenced sample was memory CD4+ T cells sorted from blood. Subset specified: CD45RA-negative fraction. These receptor sequences come from a woman aged 30 to 39 in good health.

This clone was counted ten times or more. The chain links TRBV27 to TRBJ1-1; a possible D gene is TRBD1 (5 bases). The CDR3 contains 14 residues. CDR1 and CDR2 from the germline V gene are MNHEY and SMNVEV (reference sequence). V shed 4 bases and J shed 1 base, with 10 bases lying between them. The CDR3 bases are TGTGCCAGCAGTTCAGGGTTTTCGAACACTGAAGCTTTCTTT. This gives the protein CASSSGFSNTEAFF.

The sample holds a few counts of this clone. V gene TRBV27 combines with J gene TRBJ1-3, with D maybe TRBD1 (6 bases). This CDR3 is 15 amino acids long. Trimming removed 6 bases at V and 0 bases at J, with 12 bases between. In germline, CDR1 is MNHEY, CDR2 SMNVEV (reference sequence). This chain's CDR3 is CASRRDTDSGNTIYF. Here the CDR3 DNA reads TGTGCCAGCAGAAGGGACACGGACTCTGGAAACACCATATATTTT.

The genes are TRBV6-5 and TRBJ1-2; D call uncertain. V dropped 1 base and J dropped 0 bases, with 9 bases sitting between them. The germline CDR1 and CDR2 sequences are MNHEY and SVGAGI. This CDR3 region has 15 residues. Written as DNA, the CDR3 is TGTGCCAGCAGTTACTACGGGTTAGCTAACTATGGCTACACCTTC. Its translation: CASSYYGLANYGYTF.

The CDR3 loop reads CASGLVAEKKNTGELFF. CDR3 bases: TGTGCTAGTGGTTTGGTTGCTGAAAAAAAGAACACCGGGGAGCTGTTTTTT. V usage is TRBV12-5 and J usage is TRBJ2-2; D is undetermined. The germline CDR1 and CDR2 sequences are LGHNT and FRNRAP. Trimming removed 0 bases from V and 1 base from J, with 12 bases in between. The CDR3 extends over 17 amino acids.

This chain connects TRBV11-3 to TRBJ2-2; 10 nucleotides line up with TRBD1. V lost 3 bases and J lost 7; bases outside the gene matches: 11. Germline V gene sequence: CDR1 SGHNT, CDR2 YENEEA. The CDR3 has 17 residues. The CDR3 loop is CASSFTTGQGKIGELFF. The CDR3 DNA reads as TGTGCCAGCAGCTTCACAACGGGACAGGGGAAAATCGGGGAGCTGTTTTTT. Full variable domain (remainder filled in from reference TRBV11-3 and TRBJ2-2): EAGVVQSPRYKIIEKKQPVAFWCNPISGHNTLYWYLQNLGQGPELLIRYENEEAVDDSQLPKDRFSAERLKGVDSTLKIQPAELGDSAVYLCASSFTTGQGKIGELFFGEGSRLTVL.

The chain carries TRBV23-1 and TRBJ2-7, with a tentative D call TRBD2 (7 bases). TRBV23-1 is reported as an ORF; its role is uncertain. The V gene lost 2 bases and the J gene lost 5 bases, with 16 bases spanning the gap. The CDR3 runs to 15 residues. Written as DNA, the CDR3 is TGCGCCAGCAGTCAAGGGAGGGGGGAGTCCCACGAGCAGTACTTC. Amino acids: CASSQGRGESHEQYF.

The sample holds a few counts of this clone. J is TRBJ1-1 and V is TRBV18; no clear D. V was pared by 4 bases and J by 0 bases, with 9 bases between. The CDR3 is made up of 14 amino acids. Looked up from germline, CDR1 is KGHSH and CDR2 is LQKENI. The CDR3 DNA sequence: TGTGCCAGCTCACTTTCGTCCGTGAACACTGAAGCTTTCTTT. As protein: CASSLSSVNTEAFF.

The table lists this clone with a few counts. The rearrangement uses TRBV16 and TRBJ1-5; D call uncertain. Germline V lookup: CDR1 KGHSY, CDR2 FQNENV. V lost 1 base to trimming and J lost 11 bases, with 18 bases between them. The CDR3 has 15 residues. The CDR3 DNA is TGTGCCAGCAGCCAATACAGTCTGGGGTACGCGACCCAGCATTTT. This codes for CASSQYSLGYATQHF.

This chain links TRBV4-1 with TRBJ2-6; 10 bases fit TRBD2. After removal of 0 bases from V and 4 bases from J, the junction contained 15 bases not matched to a gene. Germline V CDR1 and CDR2: MGHRA, YSYEKL. CDR3 length equals 21 residues. CDR3 sequence: CASSQDWASGSLRAGANVLTF. DNA for the CDR3: TGCGCCAGCAGCCAAGATTGGGCTAGCGGGAGTCTTAGAGCCGGGGCCAACGTCCTGACTTTC.

The rearrangement uses TRBV4-2 and TRBJ2-1; 8 bases line up with TRBD2. The CDR3 has 13 residues. Germline V CDR1 and CDR2: LGHNA, YNFKEQ. V shed 6 bases, J shed 8 bases, and the junction held 6 bases outside the gene matches. The CDR3: CASSPSGSDEQFF. CDR3 nucleotides: TGTGCCAGCAGTCCTAGCGGGTCTGATGAGCAGTTCTTC.

The chain carries TRBV10-2 and TRBJ2-7, with 7 positions matching TRBD2. Germline CDR1 and CDR2: WSHSY and SAAADI. The CDR3 has 16 amino acids. Trimming took 5 bases from V and 1 from J; bases not matched to a gene: 11. The CDR3 nucleotides read TGCGCCAGCAGTAAGTTTCCACGGCGGGGGTCCTACGAGCAGTACTTC. Its protein is CASSKFPRRGSYEQYF.

The J gene is TRBJ1-2, the V gene TRBV28; D remains unclear. The CDR3 sequence is 15 residues long. Trimming removed 3 bases from V and 5 bases from J, with 16 bases in between. Germline V CDR1 and CDR2: MDHEN, SYDVKM. CDR3 loop: CASSLVGVPLYGYTF. In DNA form, the CDR3 reads TGTGCCAGCAGTTTGGTAGGAGTCCCGTTGTATGGCTACACCTTC.

The chain uses TRBV6-1 and TRBJ2-2; 11 bases line up with TRBD2. V trimming: 4 bases; J trimming: 0 bases; junction bases outside the gene matches: 7. This CDR3 spans 18 amino acids. Germline V gives CDR1 MNHNS, CDR2 SASEGT. The CDR3 sequence is CASSAIRLAGTNTGELFF. In nucleotides, the CDR3 is TGTGCCAGCAGTGCCATTAGACTAGCGGGGACGAACACCGGGGAGCTGTTTTTT.

This clone has only one observation. In DNA, the CDR3 is TGTGCCAGCAGCACTCGACCGGGACTAGCTCCCCTAGGGGCCGGGGAGCTGTTTTTT. Translated, it gives CASSTRPGLAPLGAGELFF. The gene calls are TRBV27 and TRBJ2-2; 9 nucleotides align to TRBD2. Unmatched junction bases numbered 20, after V lost 6 bases and J lost 6 bases. The CDR3 is made up of 19 amino acids. Per germline, CDR1 MNHEY and CDR2 SMNVEV (reference sequence).

The rearrangement joins TRBV7-2 to TRBJ2-1, with D possibly TRBD1 on 5 matching bases. The V gene lost 5 bases and the J gene lost 6 bases, with 11 bases spanning the gap. CDR3 length: 13 amino acids. In germline, CDR1 is SGHTA, CDR2 FQGNSA. CDR3 in DNA: TGTGCCAGCAGCCGGCGACAGCCCAATGAGCAGTTCTTC. Its protein product is CASSRRQPNEQFF.

The gene calls are TRBV18 and TRBJ2-7; D is unresolved. V was clipped by 0 bases and J by 4 bases, with 7 bases between them. The CDR3 loop spans 13 amino acids. Germline V gene sequence: CDR1 KGHSH, CDR2 LQKENI. The CDR3: CASSPPVVYEQYF. CDR3 nucleotide sequence: TGTGCCAGCTCACCACCGGTGGTTTACGAGCAGTACTTC.

This sequence joins TRBV19 and TRBJ2-1, with D maybe TRBD1 (5 bases). The germline CDR1 and CDR2 sequences are LNHDA and SQIVND (reference sequence). This CDR3 spans 16 amino acids. The germline V and J ends were trimmed by 0 bases and 1 base, with 10 bases remaining between them. The DNA for the CDR3 is TGTGCCAGTAGTATAGATGTCGCAGGGTCCTACAATGAGCAGTTCTTC. It translates to CASSIDVAGSYNEQFF.

This clone was observed a few times. This chain connects TRBV10-2 to TRBJ1-1; D gene uncertain. This CDR3 contains 14 residues. Germline V CDR1 and CDR2: WSHSY, SAAADI. V lost 3 bases to trimming and J lost 7 bases, with 15 bases between them. The CDR3 nucleotides are TGCGCCAGCAGTGATCCGGATTTGAACGTTGAAGCTTTCTTT. This translates into CASSDPDLNVEAFF.

This clone appeared once. The gene calls are TRBV19 and TRBJ1-5, with D uncertain. Trimming took off 4 bases at V and 3 bases at J, with 10 bases between the two ends. This CDR3 is built from 14 residues. Per the germline V gene, CDR1 is LNHDA and CDR2 is SQIVND (reference sequence). CDR3 in amino acids: CASSKLGNNQPQHF. CDR3 sequence (DNA): TGTGCCAGTAGTAAGTTGGGTAACAATCAGCCCCAGCATTTT.

The chain joins TRBV7-9 to TRBJ2-2; weak D call: TRBD2 (6 bases). The CDR3 has 16 residues. V was cut by 6 bases and J by 2 bases, with 16 bases left in between. Germline CDR1 reads SEHNR; CDR2 reads FQNEAQ (reference sequence). The CDR3 loop reads CASSSATGDNTGELFF. The CDR3 region has the DNA TGTGCCAGCAGTTCCGCAACGGGAGATAACACCGGGGAGCTGTTTTTT. Full variable domain (outside the CDR3, taken from reference TRBV7-9 and TRBJ2-2): DTGVSQNPRHKITKRGQNVTFRCDPISEHNRLYWYRQTLGQGPEFLTYFQNEAQLEKSRLLSDRFSAERPKGSFSTLEIQRTEQGDSAMYLCASSSATGDNTGELFFGEGSRLTVL.